This passage covers 25 T cell receptor beta chains from one sample sequenced in a study of T-cell reconstitution after alpha-beta-depleted transplantation in children. Unique molecular identifiers were incorporated when the TCRbeta library was constructed. TCRdb fed the PCR reads into MiXCR, producing one record per CDR3 protein. The sample contains 150,000 to 250,000 distinct CDR3 sequences, approximately 14% of which appear only once. The specimen comprised PBMCs from the stem cell graft donor, sampled from the stem cell graft. The receptors were sampled from a human donor who donated a stem cell graft to a child with acute lymphoblastic leukemia.

This clonotype has at least ten counts. The rearrangement links TRBV5-1 to TRBJ1-2; tentative D call: TRBD1 (6 bases). The CDR3 covers 15 residues. Germline V CDR1 and CDR2: SGHRS, YFSETQ. The V and J ends lost 3 bases and 2 bases respectively, with 14 bases between them. CDR3: CASSSGDRLNYGYTF. CDR3 in DNA: TGCGCCAGCAGCTCGGGAGACAGGCTCAACTATGGCTACACCTTC.

This clonotype was recorded at least ten times. The chain joins TRBV27 to TRBJ2-1, with 8 bases matching TRBD2. The J segment lost 4 bases and the V segment lost 5 bases, leaving 4 bases of the junction unmatched. Germline CDR1 and CDR2: MNHEY and SMNVEV (reference sequence). This CDR3 has 14 residues. The CDR3 region has the DNA TGTGCCAGCAGTGCCTTAGCGGGATACAATGAGCAGTTCTTC. Translated, it gives CASSALAGYNEQFF.

This clonotype was picked up many times. This chain links TRBV12-3 or TRBV12-4 with TRBJ1-1; D uncertain. This CDR3 spans 15 amino acids. Trimming pared 3 bases from V and 1 base from J, leaving 12 bases between. CDR3 in amino acids: CASSLGSGGNTEAFF. The CDR3 DNA reads TGTGCCAGCAGTTTGGGTAGCGGAGGGAACACTGAAGCTTTCTTT.

This clonotype was observed many times. The chain couples TRBV12-3 or TRBV12-4 to TRBJ2-7; TRBD2 matches 11 bases. V was clipped by 6 bases and J by 1 base; unmatched bases: 5. The CDR3 is 15 residues long. The CDR3 nucleotides read TGTGCCAGCAGCCGAACTAGCGGGAGTTCCTACGAGCAGTACTTC. It translates to CASSRTSGSSYEQYF.

The rearrangement uses TRBV6-4 and TRBJ1-5; D possibly corresponds to TRBD1 (6 bases). Trimming took off 2 bases at V and 0 bases at J, with 17 bases between the two ends. Looked up from germline, CDR1 is MRHNA and CDR2 is SNTAGT. This CDR3 has 18 amino acids. CDR3 loop: CASSDPPGSRGSNQPQHF. The CDR3 coding sequence is TGTGCCAGCAGTGACCCCCCTGGCTCCAGGGGTAGCAATCAGCCCCAGCATTTT.

This clonotype showed up many times. The V gene is TRBV7-2, the J gene TRBJ2-7, with TRBD2 matching 11 bases. Germline V CDR1 and CDR2: SGHTA, FQGNSA. Germline trimming cut 6 bases from V and 4 bases from J; bases unmatched to any gene: 8. CDR3 length: 15 residues. The DNA for the CDR3 is TGTGCCAGCAGTCCTACTAGCGGGAGATTGTACGAGCAGTACTTC. The encoded protein is CASSPTSGRLYEQYF.

There are many counts of this clonotype. This rearrangement joins TRBV20-1 to TRBJ2-3, with TRBD2 identical over 9 bases. The ends lost 2 bases at V and 2 bases at J; junction bases unmatched: 8. Germline CDR1 DFQATT, CDR2 SNEGSKA (reference sequence). The CDR3 consists of 16 residues. The CDR3 DNA follows: TGCAGTGCTAGAAGCGCTAGCGGGGCTCTCACAGATACGCAGTATTTT. It yields the protein CSARSASGALTDTQYF.

This clonotype was found many times. The CDR3 DNA sequence: TGCGCCAGCAGCCAGGACAGGACAGGGGGTTTTATCTATGGCTACACCTTC. Translation: CASSQDRTGGFIYGYTF. V usage is TRBV4-1 and J usage is TRBJ1-2; 10 bases line up with TRBD1. Losses at the gene ends were 3 bases for V and 4 bases for J; bases not matched to a gene: 11. Looked up from germline, CDR1 is MGHRA and CDR2 is YSYEKL. The CDR3 runs 17 residues.

This clonotype was seen only a few times. This chain connects TRBV19 to TRBJ1-3, with no clear D. Per the germline V gene, CDR1 is LNHDA and CDR2 is SQIVND (reference sequence). Trimming cost V 5 bases and J 0 bases, with 8 bases left between them. The CDR3 totals 14 residues. CDR3 residues: CASSSQNSGNTIYF. DNA of the CDR3: TGTGCCAGTAGTTCGCAGAACTCTGGAAACACCATATATTTT.

In this sample, this clonotype turned up many times. The J gene is TRBJ2-3, the V gene TRBV6-2 or TRBV6-3, with D unresolved. V shed 2 bases and J shed 2 bases, with 8 bases lying between them. CDR1 and CDR2 from the germline V gene are MNHEY and SVGEGT. This CDR3 comprises 14 residues. The CDR3 nucleotides read TGTGCCAGCAGTTACGGAGACCCCACAGATACGCAGTATTTT. Encoded protein: CASSYGDPTDTQYF.

The V and J genes are TRBV9 and TRBJ2-7; D might be TRBD2 (6 bases). The CDR3 extends over 15 amino acids. Trimming left V 0 bases short and J 3 bases short, with 13 bases between. Germline values: CDR1 SGDLS, CDR2 YYNGEE. The chain's CDR3 is CASSVGAGTHYEQYF. CDR3 coding DNA: TGTGCCAGCAGCGTAGGGGCGGGGACCCACTACGAGCAGTACTTC.

This clonotype was observed a few times. The rearrangement uses TRBV20-1 and TRBJ2-7, with 9 bases that match TRBD2. J was trimmed by 0 bases and V by 4 bases; bases with no gene match: 7. There are 15 residues in the CDR3. Looked up from germline, CDR1 is DFQATT and CDR2 is SNEGSKA (reference sequence). The CDR3 coding sequence is TGCAGTGCTACCTCACTAGCGGGCCCCTCCTACGAGCAGTACTTC. It codes for CSATSLAGPSYEQYF.

The chain carries TRBV20-1 and TRBJ2-1; TRBD2 might be the D (6 bases). CDR1 and CDR2 from the germline V gene are DFQATT and SNEGSKA (reference sequence). Trimming cost V 6 bases and J 8 bases, with 20 bases left between them. The CDR3 is 14 residues long. CDR3 sequence reads: CSAPRGGSDYEQFF. CDR3 nucleotide sequence: TGCAGTGCCCCCCGTGGGGGGTCGGACTATGAGCAGTTCTTC.

In its sample, this clonotype was seen many times. The V gene is TRBV20-1, the J gene TRBJ2-5; 11 nucleotides line up with TRBD2. From germline, CDR1 is DFQATT and CDR2 SNEGSKA (reference sequence). This CDR3 has 13 residues. V shed 1 base and J 7 bases; nucleotides not matched to a gene: 2. In DNA, the CDR3 is TGCAGTGCTAGAGTAGCGGGAGGGGGGACCCAGTACTTC. This encodes CSARVAGGGTQYF.

V is TRBV7-9 and J is TRBJ2-7; 10 nucleotides line up with TRBD2. V gave up 2 bases and J gave up 6 bases; unmatched junction bases: 4. The CDR3 spans 14 residues. Germline V lookup: CDR1 SEHNR, CDR2 FQNEAQ (reference sequence). In nucleotides, the CDR3 is TGTGCCAGCAGCTTACTAGCGGGAGTGGGCGAGCAGTACTTC. This encodes CASSLLAGVGEQYF.

Ten or more counts support this clonotype. The CDR3 reads CASSSDNDIEAFF. The CDR3 bases are TGCGCCAGCAGCTCGGACAACGACATTGAAGCTTTCTTT. The chain recombines TRBV5-1 with TRBJ1-1; a possible D gene is TRBD1 (5 bases). V was shortened by 3 bases and J by 7 bases, with 13 bases between the two germline ends. Germline V gene data show CDR1 as SGHRS and CDR2 as YFSETQ. CDR3 size: 13 residues.

This sequence joins TRBV6-1 and TRBJ1-5; D is perhaps TRBD1 (5 bases). Trimming removed 4 bases from V and 0 bases from J, with 19 bases in between. The germline gives CDR1 MNHNS, CDR2 SASEGT. The CDR3 sequence is 18 residues long. For the CDR3, the DNA is TGTGCCAGCAGTGGAAGGGGCAGGGTTTTTTATAGCAATCAGCCCCAGCATTTT. Amino acids: CASSGRGRVFYSNQPQHF.

This clonotype occurred many times. The chain is built from TRBV12-3 or TRBV12-4 and TRBJ1-1, with 7 positions matching TRBD1. The CDR3 has 12 residues. Unmatched junction bases numbered 6, after V lost 6 bases and J lost 8 bases. CDR3 sequence: CASRPTGQEAFF. The CDR3 DNA reads as TGTGCCAGCAGGCCGACAGGGCAGGAAGCTTTCTTT.

This clonotype was counted ten times or more. The gene calls are TRBV20-1 and TRBJ1-2; weak D call: TRBD1 (6 bases). Trimming removed 3 bases at V and 6 bases at J, with 17 bases between. Germline V gene sequence: CDR1 DFQATT, CDR2 SNEGSKA (reference sequence). The CDR3 sequence is 14 residues long. DNA of the CDR3: TGCAGTGCTAGCCCCCCGAACAGGGTTCATGGCTACACCTTC. This encodes CSASPPNRVHGYTF.

The table lists this clonotype with many counts. V gene TRBV10-3 combines with J gene TRBJ2-3, with 7 bases matching TRBD1. Per the germline V gene, CDR1 is ENHRY and CDR2 is SYGVKD. The V and J ends lost 8 bases and 6 bases, in that order; junction bases with no gene match: 29. The CDR3 totals 20 residues. CDR3 sequence reads: CAIGGYVRIDREVRADTQYF. For the CDR3, the DNA is TGTGCCATCGGGGGCTATGTCAGGATCGACAGGGAAGTACGGGCGGATACGCAGTATTTT.

This clonotype was seen many times. The chain joins TRBV20-1 to TRBJ2-1, with TRBD2 matching 7 bases. V gave up 6 bases and J gave up 5 bases; unmatched junction bases: 10. Germline assignment: CDR1 DFQATT and CDR2 SNEGSKA (reference sequence). The CDR3 extends over 14 amino acids. The CDR3, as DNA: TGCAGTGCGCCTGTAGCGGGTTTAAACAATGAGCAGTTCTTC. It specifies CSAPVAGLNNEQFF.

This clonotype has at least ten counts. J is TRBJ2-5 and V is TRBV7-6, with D perhaps TRBD1 or TRBD2 (5 bases each). The germline V gene encodes CDR1 SGHVS and CDR2 FNYEAQ. CDR3 length: 16 residues. V was trimmed by 0 bases and J by 5 bases, leaving 16 bases between them. CDR3 nucleotides: TGTGCCAGCAGCTTAGCGAGGGGTAGCGCCCTGGAGACCCAGTACTTC. Translating gives CASSLARGSALETQYF.

This clonotype has at least ten counts. The rearrangement links TRBV20-1 to TRBJ1-1; D not certain. This CDR3 spans 13 amino acids. Germline V lookup: CDR1 DFQATT, CDR2 SNEGSKA (reference sequence). V gave up 6 bases and J gave up 3 bases, with 14 bases separating them. In DNA, the CDR3 is TGCAGTGCCCCCCCCGCCCGTGACACTGAAGCTTTCTTT. Residues: CSAPPARDTEAFF.

This clonotype has ten or more counts. The chain recombines TRBV18 with TRBJ2-7; 7 nucleotides align to TRBD1. Germline V lookup: CDR1 KGHSH, CDR2 LQKENI. V shed 0 bases, J shed 1 base, and the junction held 3 bases outside the gene matches. The CDR3 covers 15 residues. DNA of the CDR3: TGTGCCAGCTCACCACCAGGGGGCACATCCTACGAGCAGTACTTC. Translated, it gives CASSPPGGTSYEQYF.

This clonotype has a count of ten or more. V usage is TRBV29-1 and J usage is TRBJ2-4; possibly TRBD1 for D (5 bases). Between the trimmed V and J ends, which lost 2 bases and 14 bases, there was a span of 13 bases. CDR3 size: 11 residues. Germline loops: CDR1 SQVTM, CDR2 ANQGSEA. CDR3 coding DNA: TGCAGCGTTGAAAAGGCAGGGAATAAGTACTTC. Its protein is CSVEKAGNKYF.